The source of this T cell receptor beta chain is a study of monozygotic twins with inflammatory bowel disease. Study results and caveats: Lower sharing of clonotypes with other individuals was seen in IBD patients than in healthy twins. This was most marked in patients showing signs of disease activity. Lower TCRbeta diversity (inverse Simpson) was seen in IBD patients than in healthy co-twins.

Blood samples measuring roughly 2.5 ml were taken per donor. Comments on this clonotype: Its cognate antigen is unknown.

The germline gives CDR1 SGHKS, CDR2 YYEKEE (reference sequence). This CDR3 comprises 11 residues. In eight separate reactions per sample, cDNA was generated. After re-calling the 5' RACE reads, TCRdb lists one entry per CDR3 protein, DNA absent. The repertoire shows 300,000 to 350,000 distinct CDR3 sequences; the top ten hold 2% to 2.5%. The sample consisted of blood. The genes are TRBV5-5 and TRBJ2-7. This receptor was taken from a human donor with ulcerative colitis or Crohn's disease, or a healthy co-twin of an affected twin (not recorded which). The CDR3 spells CASSLRNEQYF.